This section outlines one T cell receptor beta chain sequence together with its context. The table lists this clone with a count of one. The specificity of this receptor is unknown. No much larger clone exists at a distance of one base, and base qualities are not known. This record belongs to a study of blood T cell repertoires in COVID-19 (TCRdb year 2020). Background for the entire study: Samples from collaborators originated in the United States, Italy and Spain and spanned both the acute and convalescent phases of COVID-19. The material from the prospective study consisted of cDNA or gDNA derived from T cells, B-cell-depleted T cells, or PBMCs. Subjects who had been exposed to COVID-19, were actively infected with it, or had recovered from it provided the deeply sampled blood TCRbeta repertoires that made up the dataset. The repertoires were released in a freely available public database intended as a resource for research on the immune response to SARS-CoV-2. Samples came from the ongoing ImmuneRACE study (first 160 participants) plus 1,254 subjects from 6 global collaborators. Sample metadata almost always included a de-identified subject ID, COVID-19 status, age in years and sex. HLA class I and class II types, where available, came from metadata supplied by the sample provider rather than from assay-based typing. The investigation overall reported the following: The quantity of clinical and demographic metadata differed by source and by participant and was supplied without curation.

Sequences MNHEY (CDR1) and SVGAGI (CDR2) are obtained from the germline V gene. There are 14 amino acids in the CDR3, from cysteine to phenylalanine inclusive. The only DNA kept is the CDR3, 42 bases in frame from the first base. V gives up 7 bases and J gives up 0 bases, and the segment between their germline ends measures 10 bases. The collaborating institutions used their own protocols to collect whole blood in K2EDTA tubes. For TCRbeta analysis, collaborators shipped samples in one of three forms: frozen whole blood, isolated PBMCs, or DNA extracted from either of those sample types. TCRbeta CDR3 regions were amplified from genomic DNA by means of the immunoSEQ Assay, a bias-controlled multiplex PCR. Regarding the original processing steps: Within the assay, amplification of reference gene primers was used to estimate how many nucleated cells each sample contained. To quantify the absolute abundance of each unique TCRbeta CDR3 rearrangement, sequence reads were collapsed and filtered. Productive Simpson clonality was computed per sample as the square root of Simpson's diversity index over productive rearrangements. TCRdb retrieved this table from immuneACCESS and kept in-frame rearrangements only. Not all clones are present; in checked studies, unresolved V genes account for under half, and no reason is known for the remainder. The D gene and trimming were derived from the DNA, and the V and J assignments and clone size from that table. This sample is represented by 150,000 to 200,000 clones; 85% to 90% of them were singletons. Approximately 4% of the sample goes to the ten largest clones.

The sample was peripheral blood. This sequence uses TRBV6-5 and TRBJ1-3; TRBD1 is a weak D gene call, 5 bases matching. The TCR comes from a man between 18 and 35 years old with active or convalescent COVID-19. The CDR3 amino acid sequence is: CASKRGYSGNTIYF. The DNA reads as follows: TGTGCCAGCAAACGGGGGTACTCTGGAAACACCATATATTTT.